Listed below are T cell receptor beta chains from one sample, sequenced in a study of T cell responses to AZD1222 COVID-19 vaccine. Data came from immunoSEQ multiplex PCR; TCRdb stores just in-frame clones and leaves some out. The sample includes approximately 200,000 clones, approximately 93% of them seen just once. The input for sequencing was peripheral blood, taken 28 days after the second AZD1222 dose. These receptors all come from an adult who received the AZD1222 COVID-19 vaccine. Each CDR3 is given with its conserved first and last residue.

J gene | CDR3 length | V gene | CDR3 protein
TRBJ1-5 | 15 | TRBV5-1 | CASSLGDSHNQPQHF
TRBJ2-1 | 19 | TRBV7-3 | CASSSPPRRTSGEYNEQFF
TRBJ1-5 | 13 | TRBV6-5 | CASSYSSGQPQHF
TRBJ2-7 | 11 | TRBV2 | CASTAAYEQYF
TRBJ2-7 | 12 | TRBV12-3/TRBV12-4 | CASSRQGYEQYF
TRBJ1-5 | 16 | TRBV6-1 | CASREGGAFSNQPQHF
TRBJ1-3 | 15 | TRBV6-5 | CASSYSGSSGNTIYF
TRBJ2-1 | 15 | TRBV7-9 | CASSLAGVGYNEQFF
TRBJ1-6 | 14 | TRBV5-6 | CASSTGMGNSPLHF
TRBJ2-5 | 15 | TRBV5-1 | CASSLDGALQETQYF
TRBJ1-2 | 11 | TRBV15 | CATSEVSGYTF
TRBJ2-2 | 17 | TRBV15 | CATSRGISGGHTGELFF
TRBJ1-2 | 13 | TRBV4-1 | CASSQPLGLGYTF
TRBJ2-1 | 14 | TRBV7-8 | CASSATGPNNEQFF
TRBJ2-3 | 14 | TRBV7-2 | CASSQSRVTDTQYF
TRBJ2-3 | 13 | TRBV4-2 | CASSQDGPQVRYF
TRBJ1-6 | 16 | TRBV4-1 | CASSQDHTGGGSPLHF
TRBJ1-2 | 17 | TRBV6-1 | CASSEPPPRAGNYGYTF
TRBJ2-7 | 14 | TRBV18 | CASSPQAESYEQYF
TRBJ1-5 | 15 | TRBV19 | CASSIGGYSNQPQHF
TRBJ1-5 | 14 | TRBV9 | CASSGQGTSQPQHF
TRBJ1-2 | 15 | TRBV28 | CASSLTRGRWGGYTF
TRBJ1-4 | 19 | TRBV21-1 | CASSKAPGESGSTNEKLFF
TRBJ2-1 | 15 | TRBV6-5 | CASSPRTSPAYEQFF
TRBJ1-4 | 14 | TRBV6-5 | CASSFQGVNEKLFF
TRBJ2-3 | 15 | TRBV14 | CASSQDRGWGDTQYF